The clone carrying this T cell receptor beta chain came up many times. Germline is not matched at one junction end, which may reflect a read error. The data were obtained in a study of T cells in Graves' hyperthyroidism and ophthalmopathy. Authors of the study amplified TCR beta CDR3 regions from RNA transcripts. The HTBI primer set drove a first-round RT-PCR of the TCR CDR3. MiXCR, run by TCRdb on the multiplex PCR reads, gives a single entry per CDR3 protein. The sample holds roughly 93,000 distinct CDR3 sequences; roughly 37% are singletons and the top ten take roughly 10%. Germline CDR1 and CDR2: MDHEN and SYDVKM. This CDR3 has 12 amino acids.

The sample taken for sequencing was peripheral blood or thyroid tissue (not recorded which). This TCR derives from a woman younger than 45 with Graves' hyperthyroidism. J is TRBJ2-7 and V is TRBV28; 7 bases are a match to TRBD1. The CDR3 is CASSQPGQKSLF. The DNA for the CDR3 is TGTGCCAGCAGCCAGCCGGGACAGAAATCCTTATTC.